The TCR beta chain described here comes from a study of blood T cell repertoires in COVID-19. Study-level background: Sites in the United States, Italy and Spain provided acute and convalescent COVID-19 samples. T cells, B-cell-depleted T cells, or PBMCs provided the cDNA or gDNA that served as material.

V lost 9 bases, J lost 0 bases, and 5 bases stayed unmatched. The CDR3 has 15 amino acids. CDR1 is WSHSY and CDR2 is SAAADI in the germline V gene. In the original analysis: Estimated nucleated cell counts came from reference gene primer amplification. The assay was immunoSEQ multiplex PCR, and TCRdb's table has in-frame clones only and misses some. V and J calls and clone size come straight from that table; D and trimming were deduced from the DNA. The table includes 250,000 to 300,000 clones, 81% detected once. The receptor was isolated from a woman aged 55-75 years with active or convalescent COVID-19. The sequencing input was peripheral blood. The V gene is TRBV10-2, the J gene TRBJ2-3; 11 bases fit TRBD2. The CDR3: CASQTSGGSTDTQYF. The DNA for the CDR3 is TGCGCCAGTCAAACTAGCGGGGGTAGCACAGATACGCAGTATTTT.